A single sample gave rise to the 21 T cell receptor beta chains below, sequenced in a study of shared clonotypes between healthy human individuals. The data were produced by immunoSEQ multiplex PCR, yet TCRdb's version contains in-frame clones alone and is incomplete. The top ten clones hold roughly 0.65% of a sample with over a million clones, approximately 78% of them seen once. What was sequenced was memory CD4+ T cells from PBMCs. Regarding subset: CD45RA-negative fraction. The receptors were sampled from a man younger than 35 in good health. Some clones in this sample may be carry-over from other donors' samples.

The J gene is TRBJ2-1, the V gene TRBV7-9; TRBD2 agrees at 13 bases. Germline loops: CDR1 SEHNR, CDR2 FQNEAQ (reference sequence). The CDR3 length is 16 residues. Losses at the gene ends were 5 bases for V and 8 bases for J; bases not matched to a gene: 9. In DNA form, the CDR3 reads TGTGCCAGCAGCCTTCGGACTAGCGGGAGTAATGATGAGCAGTTCTTC. It specifies CASSLRTSGSNDEQFF.

The CDR3 DNA reads as TGTGCCAGCAGCTTCTATGGCGCACTTTTCGGCGAGCAGTACTTC. It is translated as CASSFYGALFGEQYF. The chain links TRBV5-4 to TRBJ2-7; D is uncertain. The CDR3 covers 15 residues. V was pared by 2 bases and J by 6 bases, with 18 bases between. Germline V gene lookup returns CDR1 SGHNT and CDR2 YYREEE (reference sequence).

The rearrangement uses TRBV5-4 and TRBJ1-1; a possible D gene is TRBD1 (5 bases). The length of the CDR3 is 16 residues. V was cut by 3 bases and J by 1 base, with 16 bases left in between. The germline V gene has CDR1 SGHNT and CDR2 YYREEE (reference sequence). CDR3 in amino acids: CASSSSGGVGNTEAFF. DNA of the CDR3: TGTGCCAGCAGCTCGAGCGGGGGGGTCGGGAACACTGAAGCTTTCTTT.

V gene TRBV29-1 combines with J gene TRBJ2-1; D remains ambiguous. CDR1 is SQVTM and CDR2 is ANQGSEA in the germline V gene. CDR3 length: 14 residues. V lost 7 bases, J lost 7 bases, and 20 bases lay in between. The CDR3 region is CSANREPDGNEQFF. The CDR3 DNA reads as TGCAGCGCCAATCGCGAACCTGACGGGAATGAGCAGTTCTTC.

In its sample, this clone was seen a few times. This sequence joins TRBV4-3 and TRBJ2-2, with 11 bases aligning to TRBD2. This CDR3 contains 19 residues. The germline CDR1 and CDR2 sequences are LGHNA and YSLEER. The V and J ends lost 0 bases and 6 bases, in that order; junction bases with no gene match: 12. CDR3 coding DNA: TGCGCCAGCAGCCAAGATGGGGTGAAGGCTAGCGGGAGGCCCGGGGAGCTGTTTTTT. Protein sequence: CASSQDGVKASGRPGELFF.

The chain uses TRBV18 and TRBJ2-6, with D unclear. The germline V and J ends were trimmed by 4 bases and 4 bases, with 8 bases remaining between them. CDR1 is KGHSH and CDR2 is LQKENI in the germline V gene. The CDR3 runs to 14 residues. CDR3 DNA sequence: TGTGCCAGCTCACTAGATATAGGGGCCAACGTCCTGACTTTC. Amino acids: CASSLDIGANVLTF.

The CDR3 loop reads CATSRVTGINEQFF. Here the CDR3 DNA reads TGTGCCACCAGCAGAGTAACGGGGATCAATGAGCAGTTCTTC. The genes are TRBV15 and TRBJ2-1, with D perhaps TRBD2 (5 bases). Germline-derived CDR1 and CDR2 are LNHNV and YYDKDF (reference sequence). The ends were cut back, 1 base at V and 6 bases at J, with 10 bases in the middle. This CDR3 comprises 14 residues.

The rearrangement joins TRBV18 to TRBJ2-7, with 12 bases lining up with TRBD2. The ends lost 5 bases at V and 7 bases at J; junction bases unmatched: 9. The CDR3 sequence is 15 residues long. Germline V CDR1 and CDR2: KGHSH, LQKENI. The CDR3 DNA is TGTGCCAGCTCATCGGGACTAGCGGGCCCCCTGGAGCAGTACTTC. Protein sequence: CASSSGLAGPLEQYF.

The V call is TRBV15, the J call TRBJ2-3, with TRBD1 matching 8 bases. This CDR3 is 14 amino acids long. Per germline, CDR1 LNHNV and CDR2 YYDKDF (reference sequence). Germline trimming cut 3 bases from V and 5 bases from J; bases unmatched to any gene: 4. This CDR3 is CATSSKTGGDTQYF. The DNA of the CDR3 is TGTGCCACCAGCAGCAAAACAGGGGGAGATACGCAGTATTTT.

This clone was seen a few times. The chain combines TRBV28 with TRBJ1-5, with 8 bases that match TRBD1. Germline V gives CDR1 MDHEN, CDR2 SYDVKM. V was pared by 1 base and J by 7 bases, with 3 bases of the junction left unmatched. This CDR3 has 14 residues. This chain's CDR3 is CASSLSGGGQPQHF. CDR3 coding DNA: TGTGCCAGCAGTTTATCAGGGGGCGGACAGCCCCAGCATTTT.

In regard to this clone: Other DNA sequences in this specimen translate into the identical CDR3. This chain connects TRBV28 to TRBJ1-1, with TRBD1 as a possible D gene (5 bases). The germline V gene encodes CDR1 MDHEN and CDR2 SYDVKM. V lost 5 bases and J lost 6, with 10 bases in between. This CDR3 spans 12 amino acids. CDR3 bases: TGTGCCAGCAGTCGAGGGGTTTCTGAAGCTTTCTTT. As protein: CASSRGVSEAFF. Complete variable domain (other parts from reference TRBV28 and TRBJ1-1): DVKVTQSSRYLVKRTGEKVFLECVQDMDHENMFWYRQDPGLGLRLIYFSYDVKMKEKGDIPEGYSVSREKKERFSLILESASTNQTSMYLCASSRGVSEAFFGQGTRLTVV.

This clone was counted only a few times. The chain combines TRBV30 with TRBJ1-4; perhaps TRBD1 as D (5 bases). Per germline, CDR1 GTSNPN and CDR2 SVGIG (reference sequence). The CDR3 has 14 residues. The germline V and J ends were trimmed by 5 bases and 7 bases, with 17 bases remaining between them. This CDR3 is CAWGEGPTFEKLFF. Here the CDR3 DNA reads TGTGCCTGGGGAGAGGGACCAACGTTTGAAAAACTGTTTTTT.

This chain joins TRBV27 and TRBJ2-1; 7 bases match TRBD2. Germline CDR1 is MNHEY and CDR2 is SMNVEV (reference sequence). The V and J ends lost 5 bases and 10 bases, in that order; junction bases with no gene match: 11. This CDR3 has 14 residues. The chain's CDR3 is CASSRERGAGEQFF. CDR3 DNA sequence: TGTGCCAGCAGTCGTGAGCGGGGAGCTGGGGAGCAGTTCTTC.

V usage is TRBV18 and J usage is TRBJ2-2; D might be TRBD1 or TRBD2, each matching 5 bases. This CDR3 has 15 residues. The germline gives CDR1 KGHSH, CDR2 LQKENI. Trimming removed 8 bases from V and 0 bases from J, with 13 bases in between. The CDR3: CASAPGTPNTGELFF. As DNA, the CDR3 is TGTGCCAGCGCCCCCGGGACCCCGAACACCGGGGAGCTGTTTTTT.

The CDR3 loop reads CAGRVKETQYF. CDR3 nucleotides: TGTGCCGGGAGGGTAAAGGAGACCCAGTACTTC. This chain uses TRBV7-7 with TRBJ2-5; 7 bases map to TRBD2. The CDR3 extends over 11 amino acids. CDR1 is SSHAT and CDR2 is FNYEAQ in the germline V gene (reference sequence). With 11 bases clipped from V and 5 bases from J, the junction kept 5 bases outside the gene matches.

About this clone itself: Other DNA sequences in this sample translate to the same CDR3. The chain carries TRBV11-3 and TRBJ2-2; D remains unclear. The CDR3 runs 12 residues. From germline, CDR1 is SGHNT and CDR2 YENEEA. V gave up 5 bases and J gave up 2 bases, with 3 bases separating them. This CDR3 reads CASSLNTGELFF. Written as DNA, the CDR3 is TGTGCCAGCAGCCTTAACACCGGGGAGCTGTTTTTT.

This clone was observed once. The gene calls are TRBV18 and TRBJ1-1; a possible D gene is TRBD1 (5 bases). The CDR3 loop spans 14 amino acids. Germline V gene sequence: CDR1 KGHSH, CDR2 LQKENI. V was shortened by 1 base and J by 3 bases, with 9 bases between the two germline ends. The CDR3 nucleotides read TGTGCCAGCTCACCACTGACAGTCGACACTGAAGCTTTCTTT. Translation gives CASSPLTVDTEAFF.

DNA for the CDR3: TGTGCCACCACCTCTAAGTATTACTCCTACGAGCAGTACTTC. Encoded protein: CATTSKYYSYEQYF. The chain has TRBV6-4 and TRBJ2-7; D not resolved. This CDR3 is 14 amino acids long. Germline V gene sequence: CDR1 MRHNA, CDR2 SNTAGT. V lost 10 bases to trimming and J lost 0 bases, with 16 bases between them.

The chain employs TRBV30 and TRBJ2-7; D is perhaps TRBD1 or TRBD2 (5 bases each). Germline V lookup: CDR1 GTSNPN, CDR2 SVGIG (reference sequence). This CDR3 has 16 amino acids. V shed 3 bases and J shed 9 bases, with 27 bases lying between them. The CDR3 DNA sequence: TGTGCCTGGAGCCCCCTCTGGGGGAGTAGGTCGGTGCGGCAGTACTTC. This codes for CAWSPLWGSRSVRQYF.

The genes are TRBV20-1 and TRBJ2-5; D uncertain. Looked up from germline, CDR1 is DFQATT and CDR2 is SNEGSKA (reference sequence). The V gene lost 2 bases and the J gene lost 11 bases, with 12 bases spanning the gap. There are 11 residues in the CDR3. The CDR3 spells CSARSVVAQYF. CDR3 nucleotides: TGCAGTGCTAGAAGTGTGGTGGCACAGTACTTC.

This chain uses TRBV14 with TRBJ2-7; 7 bases fit TRBD1. The CDR3 consists of 16 residues. The junction had 11 bases not matched to a gene; V was cut back by 4 bases and J by 2 bases. Germline-derived CDR1 and CDR2 are SGHDN and FVKESK. The CDR3 region has the DNA TGTGCCAGCAGCCCTGGATGGGGGACAGTCCCCTACGAGCAGTACTTC. Its translation is CASSPGWGTVPYEQYF.